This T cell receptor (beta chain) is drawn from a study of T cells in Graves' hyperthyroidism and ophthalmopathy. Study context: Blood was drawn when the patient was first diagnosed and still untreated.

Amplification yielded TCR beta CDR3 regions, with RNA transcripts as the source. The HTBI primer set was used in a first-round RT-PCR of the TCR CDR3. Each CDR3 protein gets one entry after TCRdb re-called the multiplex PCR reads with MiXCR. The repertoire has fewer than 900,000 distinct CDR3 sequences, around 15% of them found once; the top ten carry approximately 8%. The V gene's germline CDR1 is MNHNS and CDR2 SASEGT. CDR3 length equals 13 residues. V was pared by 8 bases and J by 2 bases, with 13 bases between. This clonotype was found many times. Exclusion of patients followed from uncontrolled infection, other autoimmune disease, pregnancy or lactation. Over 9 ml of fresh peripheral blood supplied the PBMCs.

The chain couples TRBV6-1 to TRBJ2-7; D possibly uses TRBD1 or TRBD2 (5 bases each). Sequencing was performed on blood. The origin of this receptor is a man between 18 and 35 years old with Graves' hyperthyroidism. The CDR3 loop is CASGGGGPYEQYF. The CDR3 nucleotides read TGTGCCAGCGGGGGTGGGGGACCCTACGAGCAGTACTTC.